This passage covers 8 T cell receptor beta chains from one sample sequenced in a study of vaccination and CD4 T cells after COVID-19. Regarding treatment: approximately 11-day PBMC culture with coronavirus spike peptide pools or control peptides (ViraFEST assay). Their specific antigens are unknown. Scientists ran DNA taken from cultured CD4+ T cells through the Oncomine TCR Beta short-read assay for sequencing. TCRdb re-derived calls from the PCR reads in MiXCR, one entry per CDR3 protein. There are 18,000 or so distinct CDR3 sequences in the sample; 40% to 50% occur only once, and around 4% lies in the top ten. This material consisted of CD4+ T cells from blood, cultured in vitro, taken before SARS-CoV-2 vaccination. The receptors were sampled from a human donor who had recovered from COVID-19.

The V gene is TRBV20-1, the J gene TRBJ1-5; tentative D call: TRBD1 (5 bases). CDR1 and CDR2 from the germline V gene are DFQATT and SNEGSKA (reference sequence). The V and J ends lost 6 bases and 3 bases respectively, with 12 bases between them. There are 13 residues in the CDR3. CDR3 loop: CSALGLHNQPQHF. The CDR3 DNA reads TGCAGTGCCCTGGGACTTCACAATCAGCCCCAGCATTTT.

The chain combines TRBV11-2 with TRBJ2-7; D ambiguous. The germline V and J ends were trimmed by 3 bases and 2 bases, with 11 bases remaining between them. CDR3 length equals 14 residues. Per the germline V gene, CDR1 is SGHAT and CDR2 is FQNNGV. The CDR3: CASSLDGTTYEQYF. CDR3 in DNA: TGTGCCAGCAGCTTGGACGGTACCACCTACGAGCAGTACTTC.

Only a few counts were recorded for this clonotype. The V and J genes are TRBV20-1 and TRBJ1-2; D may be TRBD1 (5 bases). The germline CDR1 and CDR2 sequences are DFQATT and SNEGSKA (reference sequence). Trimming took off 7 bases at V and 2 bases at J, with 17 bases between the two ends. This CDR3 has 14 amino acids. CDR3 sequence reads: CSVEGGQGNYGYTF. The DNA for the CDR3 is TGCAGTGTAGAAGGCGGGCAGGGAAACTATGGCTACACCTTC.

By frequency in the sample, this clonotype is medium-sized. V usage is TRBV6-5 and J usage is TRBJ1-1; 8 positions match TRBD1. Germline V gene sequence: CDR1 MNHEY, CDR2 SVGAGI. The CDR3 runs 14 residues. Trimming removed 3 bases from V and 1 base from J; junction bases left unmatched: 1. The CDR3 here is CASSYGQGNTEAFF. The CDR3 DNA reads as TGTGCCAGCAGTTATGGACAGGGGAACACTGAAGCTTTCTTT.

The rearrangement joins TRBV20-1 to TRBJ1-6; the match to TRBD1 covers 9 bases. The CDR3 is 14 residues long. Germline-derived CDR1 and CDR2 are DFQATT and SNEGSKA (reference sequence). J was trimmed by 10 bases and V by 6 bases; bases with no gene match: 10. The DNA for the CDR3 is TGCAGTGCCCCCCGGACAGGGGATCGGTCACCCCTCCACTTT. It specifies CSAPRTGDRSPLHF.

The CDR3 region has the DNA TGTGCCACCAGTGATTATCATACAGGGAACACCGGGGAGCTGTTTTTT. This encodes CATSDYHTGNTGELFF. The chain has TRBV24-1 and TRBJ2-2; a possible D gene is TRBD1 (5 bases). V was cut by 2 bases and J by 1 base, with 10 bases left in between. This CDR3 has 16 residues. Germline V gene lookup returns CDR1 KGHDR and CDR2 SFDVKD.

This clonotype was found a few times. This CDR3 reads CASSILQSVRNYGYTF. CDR3 coding DNA: TGTGCCAGTAGTATACTTCAATCGGTCAGGAACTATGGCTACACCTTC. This chain links TRBV19 with TRBJ1-2; D is unclear. Germline loops: CDR1 LNHDA, CDR2 SQIVND (reference sequence). V was pared by 2 bases and J by 2 bases, with 15 bases between. This CDR3 region has 16 residues. Full variable domain (missing parts from reference TRBV19 and TRBJ1-2): DGGITQSPKYLFRKEGQNVTLSCEQNLNHDAMYWYRQDPGQGLRLIYYSQIVNDFQKGDIAEGYSVSREKKESFPLTVTSAQKNPTAFYLCASSILQSVRNYGYTFGSGTRLTVV.

This clonotype was recorded only once. The DNA of the CDR3 is TGTGCCAGTCTCGACCTCGGACAGGGGTGGCATCAGCCCCAGCATTTT. Translation gives CASLDLGQGWHQPQHF. The chain is built from TRBV19 and TRBJ1-5, with 9 positions matching TRBD1. Unmatched junction bases numbered 13, after V lost 8 bases and J lost 5 bases. This CDR3 is built from 16 residues. Germline CDR1 is LNHDA and CDR2 is SQIVND (reference sequence).